The following is a T cell receptor (beta chain) sequence with its context. Its antigen is unknown. The record has no base qualities; no much larger clone is one base away. The data originate from a study of blood T cell repertoires in COVID-19 (dated by TCRdb to the early 2020s). Looking at the study overall: The collaborator samples originated in the United States, Italy and Spain and spanned the acute and convalescent phases of COVID-19. The prospective study material was composed of cDNA or gDNA derived from T cells, B-cell-depleted T cells, or PBMCs. Deeply sampled blood TCRbeta repertoires from subjects exposed to, actively infected with, or recovered from COVID-19 were included in the dataset. The repertoires were released in a freely available public database intended as a resource for research on the immune response to SARS-CoV-2. Samples were obtained from the ongoing ImmuneRACE study (first 160 participants) and from about 1,300 subjects provided by 6 global collaborators. Sample metadata almost always included a de-identified subject ID, COVID-19 status, age in years and sex. Where available, HLA class I and class II types were obtained from metadata supplied by the sample provider rather than from assay-based typing.

Participants in the prospective study were aged roughly 18 to 89 years, lived in under 30 United States geographic areas, and enrolled through a virtual design. Cohort assignment in the prospective study relied on participant-reported clinical history from a screening survey and a study questionnaire. For ImmuneRACE Cohort 3, a participant was defined as recovered based on two consecutive negative NP/OP PCR tests, clearance by a healthcare professional, or resolution of symptoms. In the prospective study, mobile phlebotomists collected whole blood, serum and a nasopharyngeal or oropharyngeal swab from each participant. Additional blood draws and questionnaires over an approximately two-month period could optionally be provided by prospective study participants. Blood samples from the prospective study were shipped frozen or at room temperature prior to DNA extraction. Between the V and J ends, shortened by 1 base and 4 bases respectively, the junction contains 4 bases. The CDR3, cysteine through phenylalanine, is 12 amino acids long. Only CDR3 DNA is held: 36 bases, read in frame from base 1.

The research as a whole found: The quantity of clinical and demographic metadata differed by source and by participant and was supplied without curation.

The immunoSEQ Assay, a bias-controlled multiplex PCR, was used to amplify TCRbeta CDR3 regions from genomic DNA. Turning to the authors' computational methods: The number of nucleated cells in each sample was estimated by amplification of reference gene primers within the assay. To quantify the absolute abundance of each unique TCRbeta CDR3 rearrangement, sequence reads were collapsed and filtered. For each sample, productive Simpson clonality was calculated by taking the square root of Simpson's diversity index across productive rearrangements. As stored in TCRdb, this immuneACCESS dataset retains in-frame rearrangements with V and J assigned. A fraction of the clones does not appear; measured against another copy, unresolved V genes explain less than half of the discrepancy, and the remainder lacks a known reason. V and J calls and clone size are given by that table; D and trimming were obtained from the DNA. In this sample the table shows about 220,000 clones, about 87% of which occur a single time. The ten largest clones represent about 2.4% of the sample.

The receptor was isolated from a woman aged 25 to 39 who had recovered from COVID-19. The chain joins TRBV12-3 or TRBV12-4 to TRBJ2-5; confidence is insufficient to name the D gene. Sequenced input: PBMCs or T cells enriched from blood (not recorded which). For the CDR3, the sequence is CASSLVAETQYF. The DNA reads TGTGCCAGCAGTTTAGTAGCAGAGACCCAGTACTTC.